Following are 8 T cell receptor beta chains from one sample sequenced in a study of T cells after yellow fever vaccination. One entry per CDR3 protein results from TCRdb running MiXCR on the 5' RACE reads. The repertoire has 150,000 to 200,000 distinct CDR3 sequences, roughly 6.2% of them found once; the top ten carry just under 3%. Specimen: CD4+ T cells sorted from PBMCs, collected on the day of the first yellow fever vaccination. The receptors originated from a man younger than 30 who received the YFV17D yellow fever vaccine.

The chain joins TRBV5-1 to TRBJ1-5; the D is unclear. The CDR3 length is 14 residues. Trimming removed 2 bases from V and 3 bases from J, with 9 bases in between. In germline, CDR1 is SGHRS, CDR2 YFSETQ. For the CDR3, the DNA is TGCGCCAGCAGCTTATGGGGAGACAATCAGCCCCAGCATTTT. As protein: CASSLWGDNQPQHF.

Concerning this clonotype: This may be a read error, as it is one base from a much larger clone. The chain carries TRBV6-1 and TRBJ2-5; D perhaps matches TRBD2 (6 bases). V shed 4 bases and J shed 5 bases, with 14 bases lying between them. From germline, CDR1 is MNHNS and CDR2 SASEGT. The CDR3 sequence is 14 residues long. The CDR3 DNA reads as TGTGCCAGCAGTGTCGGGAGCCTCCATGAGACCCAGTACTTC. As protein: CASSVGSLHETQYF.

This clonotype was recorded at least ten times. The chain uses TRBV7-2 and TRBJ2-1; no reliable D call. The CDR3 loop spans 14 amino acids. The V gene's germline CDR1 is SGHTA and CDR2 FQGNSA. Trimming stripped 7 bases from V and 4 bases from J, with 14 bases between. As DNA, the CDR3 is TGTGCCAGCACCTACTCCGCTGGGTACAATGAGCAGTTCTTC. It codes for CASTYSAGYNEQFF.

In regard to this clonotype: Just one base apart from a much larger clone, this may be a read error. This chain connects TRBV29-1 to TRBJ1-1; D not resolved. V gave up 4 bases and J gave up 1 base, with 10 bases separating them. CDR3 length equals 13 residues. Germline CDR1 reads SQVTM; CDR2 reads ANQGSEA. CDR3 amino acids: CSVGLTPNTEAFF. CDR3 in DNA: TGCAGCGTTGGTCTGACACCGAACACTGAAGCTTTCTTT.

The chain recombines TRBV7-2 with TRBJ2-5, with D hard to call. The CDR3 is made up of 13 amino acids. V shed 6 bases and J shed 4 bases, with 12 bases lying between them. From germline, CDR1 is SGHTA and CDR2 FQGNSA. This CDR3 reads CASRTTVPETQYF. CDR3 DNA sequence: TGTGCCAGCAGGACCACAGTCCCAGAGACCCAGTACTTC.

The sample holds a few counts of this clonotype. In DNA, the CDR3 is TGTGCCAGCAGCGATGGTTACTACGAGCAGTACTTC. Its translation: CASSDGYYEQYF. This chain uses TRBV7-2 with TRBJ2-7; D is ambiguous. The CDR3 length is 12 residues. The germline V and J ends were trimmed by 5 bases and 3 bases, with 8 bases remaining between them. Germline CDR1 and CDR2: SGHTA and FQGNSA. Variable domain in full (rest from reference TRBV7-2 and TRBJ2-7): GAGVSQSPSNKVTEKGKDVELRCDPISGHTALYWYRQSLGQGLEFLIYFQGNSAPDKSGLPSDRFSAERTGGSVSTLTIQRTQQEDSAVYLCASSDGYYEQYFGPGTRLTVT.

The gene calls are TRBV5-1 and TRBJ1-5; no reliable D call. V lost 0 bases to trimming and J lost 5 bases, with 9 bases between them. CDR3 size: 14 residues. Germline CDR1 SGHRS, CDR2 YFSETQ. In nucleotides, the CDR3 is TGCGCCAGCAGCTTGGACGGGAGTGATCAGCCCCAGCATTTT. Amino acids: CASSLDGSDQPQHF.

This sequence joins TRBV20-1 and TRBJ2-1, with 7 bases identical to TRBD2. This CDR3 is 13 amino acids long. The germline CDR1 and CDR2 sequences are DFQATT and SNEGSKA (reference sequence). Losses at the gene ends were 3 bases for V and 5 bases for J; bases not matched to a gene: 4. The CDR3 loop reads CSASGGNHNEQFF. In nucleotides, the CDR3 is TGCAGTGCTAGCGGGGGGAATCACAATGAGCAGTTCTTC.